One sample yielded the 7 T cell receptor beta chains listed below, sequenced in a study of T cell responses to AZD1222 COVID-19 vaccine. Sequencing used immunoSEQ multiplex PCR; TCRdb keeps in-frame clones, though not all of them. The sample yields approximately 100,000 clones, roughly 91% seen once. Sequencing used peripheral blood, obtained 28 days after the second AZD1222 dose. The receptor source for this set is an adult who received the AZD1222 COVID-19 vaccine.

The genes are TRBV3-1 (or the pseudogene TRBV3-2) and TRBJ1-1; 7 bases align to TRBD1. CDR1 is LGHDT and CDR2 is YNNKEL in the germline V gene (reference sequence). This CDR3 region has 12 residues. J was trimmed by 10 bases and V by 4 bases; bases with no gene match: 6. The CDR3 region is CASSRTGTVAFF. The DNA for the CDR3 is TGTGCCAGCAGCCGCACCGGGACAGTAGCTTTCTTT.

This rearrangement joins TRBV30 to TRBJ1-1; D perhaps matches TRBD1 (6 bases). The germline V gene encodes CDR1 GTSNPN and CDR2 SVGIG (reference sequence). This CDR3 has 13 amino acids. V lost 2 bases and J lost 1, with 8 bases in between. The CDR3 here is CAWSIQGNTEAFF. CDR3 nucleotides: TGTGCCTGGAGTATACAGGGGAACACTGAAGCTTTCTTT. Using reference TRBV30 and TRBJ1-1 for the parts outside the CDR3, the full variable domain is SQTIHQWPATLVQPVGSPLSLECTVEGTSNPNLYWYRQAAGRGLQLLFYSVGIGQISSEVPQNLSASRPQDRQFILSSKKLLLSDSGFYLCAWSIQGNTEAFFGQGTRLTVV.

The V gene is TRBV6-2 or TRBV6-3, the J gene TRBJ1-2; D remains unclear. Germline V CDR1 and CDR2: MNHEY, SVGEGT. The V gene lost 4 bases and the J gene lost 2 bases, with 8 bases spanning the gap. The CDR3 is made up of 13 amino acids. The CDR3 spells CASSLVGNYGYTF. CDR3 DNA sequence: TGTGCCAGCAGTTTAGTAGGGAACTATGGCTACACCTTC.

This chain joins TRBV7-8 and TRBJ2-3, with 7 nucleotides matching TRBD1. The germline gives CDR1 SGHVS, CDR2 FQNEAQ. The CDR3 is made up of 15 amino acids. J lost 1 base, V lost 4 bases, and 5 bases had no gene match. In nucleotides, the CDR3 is TGTGCCAGCAGCTCCGGTAGGGGGCGCACAGATACGCAGTATTTT. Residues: CASSSGRGRTDTQYF. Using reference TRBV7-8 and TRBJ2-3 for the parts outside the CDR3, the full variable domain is GAGVSQSPRYKVAKRGQDVALRCDPISGHVSLFWYQQALGQGPEFLTYFQNEAQLDKSGLPSDRFFAERPEGSVSTLKIQRTQQEDSAVYLCASSSGRGRTDTQYFGPGTRLTVL.

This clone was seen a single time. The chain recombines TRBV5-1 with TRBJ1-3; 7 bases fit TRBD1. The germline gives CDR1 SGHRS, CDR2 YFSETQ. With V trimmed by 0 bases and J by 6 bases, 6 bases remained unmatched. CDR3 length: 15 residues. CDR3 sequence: CASSLDRGGKNTIYF. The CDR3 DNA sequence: TGCGCCAGCAGCTTGGACAGGGGAGGGAAAAACACCATATATTTT.

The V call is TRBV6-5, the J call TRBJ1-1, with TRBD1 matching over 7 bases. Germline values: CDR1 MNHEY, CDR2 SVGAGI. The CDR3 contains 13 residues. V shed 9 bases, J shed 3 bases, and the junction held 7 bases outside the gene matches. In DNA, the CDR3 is TGTGCCAGTACTGACAGGGCTTACACTGAAGCTTTCTTT. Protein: CASTDRAYTEAFF.

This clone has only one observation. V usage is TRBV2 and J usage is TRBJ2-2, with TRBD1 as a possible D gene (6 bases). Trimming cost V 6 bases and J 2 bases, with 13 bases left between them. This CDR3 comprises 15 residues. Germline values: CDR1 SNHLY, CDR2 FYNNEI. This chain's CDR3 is CASRVQGLNTGELFF. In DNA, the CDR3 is TGTGCCAGCAGAGTACAGGGATTAAACACCGGGGAGCTGTTTTTT.